One T cell receptor beta chain is described in this entry. What it binds is not known. The data are from a study of cytomegalovirus exposure and HLA in healthy donors. About the study: Ancestry clustering placed around four fifths of a few hundred genotyped donors in the Caucasian-associated cluster.

Researchers ran the PCR with 60 Vbeta and 13 Jbeta primers. Assay used: immunoSEQ multiplex PCR; TCRdb lists only in-frame clones, some missing. The sample has a few hundred thousand clones; 70% to 85% are singletons. Study-level points and caveats: According to reports, the classifier identified cytomegalovirus status with high specificity and sensitivity. Reportedly, a later analysis found an Asian-associated ancestry cluster had fewer N-insertions than the approximately 700-donor mean. The authors considered a cluster of highly shared sequence variants likely to be a sequencing artifact.

Trimming pared 4 bases from V and 6 bases from J, leaving 15 bases between. The CDR3 has 14 residues. Germline V gene lookup returns CDR1 SGHAT and CDR2 FQNNGV. The J gene is TRBJ1-1, the V gene TRBV11-2; possible D gene TRBD1, 6 bases. Specimen: PBMCs. This clonotype was sampled from a girl aged 2 to 9 in good health and CMV-seronegative. The CDR3 DNA is TGTGCCAGCAGCTATATGGGACAACACGCTGAAGCTTTCTTT. Amino acids: CASSYMGQHAEAFF.